The TCR beta chain under discussion was sequenced for a study of T cell changes during pregnancy in multiple sclerosis (dated by TCRdb to the late 2010s). Study-wide context: In women with multiple sclerosis, the researchers looked at how the T cell repertoire shifted as pregnancy progressed.

A note on this clone: Its antigen specificity is not known. Nothing much larger sits one base from this clone, and base qualities are not available.

CDR1 is given as SEHNR and CDR2 as FQNEAQ, both from the germline V gene (reference sequence). V is cut back by 5 bases and J by 1 base, with 2 bases in the junction unmatched. The CDR3 runs 15 residues from the cysteine to the phenylalanine. Of all the DNA, just the CDR3 is kept, 45 bases in frame from base 1. Libraries were built with the immunoSEQ multiplex PCR assay. TCRdb took over this immuneACCESS table, retaining in-frame rearrangements with V and J assigned. Such tables are incomplete; in checked studies, under half of the missing clones stem from an unresolved V gene, and the remainder is unexplained. For this sample the table gives about 62,000 clones, of which about 88% were detected only once. About 2.3% of the sample lies in the top ten.

The material was peripheral blood, obtained in the first trimester of pregnancy. The chain employs TRBV7-9 and TRBJ2-3; 11 central nucleotides agree with TRBD2. The clonotype comes from a female donor with multiple sclerosis, enrolled in a pregnancy study. Read as DNA, the sequence is TGTGCCAGCAGCCAGACTAGCGGGGGCACAGATACGCAGTATTTT. Translation gives CASSQTSGGTDTQYF.